This T cell receptor beta chain was retrieved from a study of cytomegalovirus exposure and HLA in healthy donors. About the research overall: The 90 to 150 validation repertoires were produced on the same platform as the 500 to 800 repertoires of the first cohort. This was reported in a later analysis.

The V gene's germline CDR1 is SGHRS and CDR2 YFSETQ. With 4 bases removed from V and 2 bases from J, the gap between germline ends came to 19 bases. The CDR3 totals 17 residues. Study-level findings and limits: The study put 150 or so TCR beta chains on its list as cytomegalovirus-associated.

As to this clone: Its antigen is currently unknown.

The method was immunoSEQ multiplex PCR; TCRdb's version includes in-frame clones alone and lacks a portion of them. Among around 100,000 clones, 85% were seen once, and the ten largest hold approximately 22%. The sample consisted of PBMCs. The receptor was derived from a man younger than 35 in good health and CMV-seropositive. The rearrangement uses TRBV5-1 and TRBJ1-5; tentative D call: TRBD1 (5 bases). CDR3 coding DNA: TGCGCCAGCAGCCACCTACCGGCGGGGGAGGGCAATCAGCCCCAGCATTTT. It is translated as CASSHLPAGEGNQPQHF.